This T cell receptor (beta chain) was observed in a study of cytomegalovirus exposure and HLA in healthy donors. Overall study results and limits: Sequencing artifact likely explains a cluster of highly shared sequence variants. An assumption of roughly uniform sequencing depth across donors underlay the presence/absence analyses. Analyzed later, most CMV-associated TCR beta chains appeared HLA-restricted. V- and J-gene trimming of TCR beta was linked (in a later analysis) to a missense DCLRE1C variant.

Concerning this clone itself: Its antigen is not identified.

This PCR relied on a set of 60 Vbeta primers and 13 Jbeta primers. The table came from immunoSEQ multiplex PCR; TCRdb's copy has only in-frame clones and leaves some out. Among 87,000 or so clones listed, 7.5% to 8.5% were seen once. The specimen sequenced was PBMCs. This clonotype was sampled from a man aged 50 or older in good health and CMV-seronegative.

CDR3 nucleotides: TGTGCCACCAGCAGAGATCTCCCGGGGGACTACAATGAGCAGTTCTTC. Residues: CATSRDLPGDYNEQFF. The chain couples TRBV15 to TRBJ2-1; TRBD2 might be the D (6 bases). The CDR3 is made up of 16 amino acids. Trimming removed 0 bases from V and 3 bases from J, with 12 bases in between. Germline CDR1 LNHNV, CDR2 YYDKDF (reference sequence).